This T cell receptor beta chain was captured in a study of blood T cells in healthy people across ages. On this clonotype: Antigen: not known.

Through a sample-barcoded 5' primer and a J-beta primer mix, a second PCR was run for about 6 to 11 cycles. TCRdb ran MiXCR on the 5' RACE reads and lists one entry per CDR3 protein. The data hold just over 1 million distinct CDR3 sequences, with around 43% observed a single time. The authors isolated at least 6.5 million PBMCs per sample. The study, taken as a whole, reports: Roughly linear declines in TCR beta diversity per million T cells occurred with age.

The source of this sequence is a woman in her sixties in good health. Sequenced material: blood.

The CDR3 sequence is CASSPQLNTGELFF. CDR3 in DNA: TGTGCCAGCAGCCCACAATTGAACACCGGGGAGCTGTTTTTT. The chain combines TRBV7-2 with TRBJ2-2; D gene uncertain. Germline loops: CDR1 SGHTA, CDR2 FQGNSA. CDR3 length: 14 residues. The V end lost 5 bases, the J end lost 1 base, and 8 bases lay between the germline ends.